A single sample is the source of the 19 T cell receptor beta chains below, sequenced in a study of CD8+CD57+ T cells in acquired aplastic anemia. TCR beta VDJ and CDR3 profiling used genomic DNA as template. TCRdb passed the reads through MiXCR, listing each CDR3 protein once. The table lists about 420,000 distinct CDR3 sequences, roughly 64% of them singletons, with less than 4% in the top ten. What was sequenced was sorted CD4+, CD8+, or CD8+CD57+ T cells (not recorded which) from PBMCs. These receptors all come from a human donor in good health, serving as a control.

This clonotype showed up just a few times. The junction shows a germline mismatch at one end, possibly a read error. The chain uses TRBV7-2 and TRBJ2-3; 10 bases match TRBD1. Looked up from germline, CDR1 is SGHTA and CDR2 is FQGNSA. The CDR3 covers 14 residues. CDR3 nucleotides: TGTGCCAGTAGCCGGACAGGGGGGCAAGAGACGCAGTACTTT. As protein: CASSRTGGQETQYF. Variable domain in full (rest from reference TRBV7-2 and TRBJ2-3): GAGVSQSPSNKVTEKGKDVELRCDPISGHTALYWYRQSLGQGLEFLIYFQGNSAPDKSGLPSDRFSAERTGGSVSTLTIQRTQQEDSAVYLCASSRTGGQETQYFGPGTRLTVL.

The J gene is TRBJ2-5, the V gene TRBV20-1; TRBD2 matches at 16 bases. The CDR3 has 14 amino acids. Germline V CDR1 and CDR2: DFQATT, SNEGSKA (reference sequence). The J segment lost 13 bases and the V segment lost 0 bases, leaving 5 bases of the junction unmatched. DNA for the CDR3: TGCAGTGCTAGAGATCCGGGACTAGCGGGGGGGGGGTACTTC. Translated, it gives CSARDPGLAGGGYF.

The rearrangement links TRBV24-1 to TRBJ1-6; D is unclear. V lost 2 bases and J lost 7, with 8 bases in between. Germline CDR1 is KGHDR and CDR2 is SFDVKD. The CDR3 extends over 14 amino acids. In DNA form, the CDR3 reads TGTGCCACCAGTGATTCAGGATCCAATTCACCCCTCCACTTT. It is translated as CATSDSGSNSPLHF.

Notes on this clonotype: At one boundary the junction diverges from the germline segment, which might be a read error. This rearrangement joins TRBV19 to TRBJ2-6; D possibly corresponds to TRBD1 (6 bases). The CDR3 extends over 13 amino acids. Germline loops: CDR1 LNHDA, CDR2 SQIVND (reference sequence). CDR3 nucleotide sequence: TGTGCCAGCAACCACCCAGGGGCCCACGTCCTGACTTTC. Translating gives CASNHPGAHVLTF.

As to this clonotype: Its ends do not fully match the called genes, so a read error is possible. J is TRBJ1-1 and V is TRBV2, with D perhaps matching TRBD1 (5 bases). There are 13 residues in the CDR3. Germline V CDR1 and CDR2: SNHLY, FYNNEI. The CDR3 nucleotides read TGTGCCAGGAGTGCGGACACAAGAACTGAAGCTTTCTTT. Amino acid sequence: CARSADTRTEAFF.

Concerning this clonotype itself: It is likely a read error, because the conserved phenylalanine at the end of the CDR3 is missing. The DNA is omitted, as the CDR3 cannot be located on it reliably, and the CDR3 follows TCRdb's listing. The chain joins TRBV7-2 to TRBJ1-6; TRBD1 is taken as the D call from the table, unchecked against the DNA. With termini counted, the CDR3 has 13 amino acids. Germline V gene sequence: CDR1 SGHTA, CDR2 FQGNSA. This CDR3 is CASRVRVKPPNHL.

As concerns this clonotype: The conserved final phenylalanine or tryptophan is absent from the CDR3, which likely points to a read error. The chain carries TRBV7-6 and TRBJ2-2, with D perhaps matching TRBD2 (6 bases). The CDR3 totals 17 residues. Germline CDR1 and CDR2: SGHVS and FNYEAQ. Here the CDR3 reads CASSLAGGEEITGELFS. The CDR3 nucleotides are TGTGCTAGCAGCTTAGCAGGCGGGGAGGAGATCACCGGGGAGCTGTTTTCT.

Ten or more counts support this clonotype. J is TRBJ1-5 and V is TRBV2, with D unclear. This CDR3 spans 15 amino acids. The V and J ends lost 6 bases and 0 bases respectively, with 12 bases between them. Germline CDR1 is SNHLY and CDR2 is FYNNEI. CDR3 region: CASSITEDSNQPQHF. The DNA of the CDR3 is TGTGCCAGCAGCATAACAGAGGATAGCAATCAGCCCCAGCATTTT. The full variable domain, its missing parts supplied by reference TRBV2 and TRBJ1-5, is EPEVTQTPSHQVTQMGQEVILRCVPISNHLYFYWYRQILGQKVEFLVSFYNNEISEKSEIFDDQFSVERPDGSNFTLKIRSTKLEDSAMYFCASSITEDSNQPQHFGDGTRLSIL.

The CDR3 spells CSASQPQHF. The CDR3 DNA sequence: TGCAGTGCTAGTCAGCCCCAGCATTTT. The chain combines TRBV20-1 with TRBJ1-5; unclear D gene. Germline CDR1 DFQATT, CDR2 SNEGSKA (reference sequence). V shed 3 bases and J shed 6 bases, with 0 bases lying between them. CDR3 size: 9 residues.

The chain is built from TRBV11-2 and TRBJ2-7; D is undetermined. Trimming shortened V by 1 base and J by 5 bases, and 12 bases separated the two germline ends. The CDR3 is 14 residues long. Germline V gene lookup returns CDR1 SGHAT and CDR2 FQNNGV. The CDR3: CASSLVRTGDEQYF. DNA for the CDR3: TGTGCCAGCAGCTTAGTGCGGACCGGTGACGAGCAGTACTTC.

Concerning this clonotype: A much larger clone lies a single base off, so this may be a read error. V usage is TRBV10-3 and J usage is TRBJ2-2, with D perhaps TRBD2 (5 bases). Germline V gene data show CDR1 as ENHRY and CDR2 as SYGVKD. CDR3 length equals 14 residues. The CDR3 is CVSSERPGTGELFF. The CDR3 DNA reads TGTGTCAGCAGTGAGCGGCCTGGGACCGGGGAGCTGTTTTTT.

This clonotype was found many times. The chain uses TRBV9 and TRBJ2-5, with D perhaps TRBD1 or TRBD2 (6 bases each). Trimming removed 6 bases from V and 11 bases from J, with 26 bases in between. The V gene's germline CDR1 is SGDLS and CDR2 YYNGEE. The CDR3 runs 15 residues. The CDR3: CASNTPGADPSRQYF. CDR3 in DNA: TGTGCCAGCAACACCCCGGGGGCAGACCCGTCCAGGCAGTACTTC.

About this clonotype itself: One junction end disagrees with the germline gene, perhaps due to a read error. V gene TRBV7-2 combines with J gene TRBJ2-3, with 7 bases that match TRBD2. Germline V gene data show CDR1 as SGHTA and CDR2 as FQGNSA. CDR3 size: 16 residues. The CDR3 DNA sequence: TGTGCTAGCAGCTTACGGCCTTGCGGGGGAGTAGATACGCAGTATTTT. It is translated as CASSLRPCGGVDTQYF.

The rearrangement uses TRBV7-9 and TRBJ2-2, with TRBD2 identical over 12 bases. Unmatched junction bases numbered 10, after V lost 1 base and J lost 10 bases. The CDR3 runs 17 residues. Germline loops: CDR1 SEHNR, CDR2 FQNEAQ (reference sequence). The DNA for the CDR3 is TGTGCCAGCAGCTTAGTCCAGGCTAGCGGGGGGGATGAGGAGCTGTTTTTT. Translated, it gives CASSLVQASGGDEELFF.

This clonotype was counted only a few times. Mismatch with germline at one junction end may stem from a read error. The chain joins TRBV12-3 or TRBV12-4 to TRBJ1-1, with D possibly matching TRBD1 (5 bases). The CDR3 consists of 13 residues. CDR3 protein: CAGSSTGNTEAFF. The CDR3 bases are TGTGCCGGCAGCTCTACAGGGAACACTGAAGCTTTCTTT.

The chain recombines TRBV2 with TRBJ1-2, with TRBD1 as a possible D gene (6 bases). From germline, CDR1 is SNHLY and CDR2 FYNNEI. The CDR3 is made up of 15 amino acids. V was cut by 7 bases and J by 2 bases, with 17 bases left in between. For the CDR3, the DNA is TGTGCCAGCACCCAAGGACAGCTTAACAACTATGGCTACACCTTC. This gives the protein CASTQGQLNNYGYTF. Variable domain in full (rest from reference TRBV2 and TRBJ1-2): EPEVTQTPSHQVTQMGQEVILRCVPISNHLYFYWYRQILGQKVEFLVSFYNNEISEKSEIFDDQFSVERPDGSNFTLKIRSTKLEDSAMYFCASTQGQLNNYGYTFGSGTRLTVV.

J is TRBJ2-3 and V is TRBV10-3; 8 nucleotides align to TRBD1. The CDR3 is 13 amino acids. Germline V gene data show CDR1 as ENHRY and CDR2 as SYGVKD. J was trimmed by 11 bases and V by 11 bases; bases with no gene match: 15. In nucleotides, the CDR3 is TGTGCCGTCGGCACGGGACAGGCGGCTGAGCAGTATTTT. It codes for CAVGTGQAAEQYF.

The chain couples TRBV2 to TRBJ1-2; D is ambiguous. Germline assignment: CDR1 SNHLY and CDR2 FYNNEI. This CDR3 contains 12 residues. Trimming removed 6 bases at V and 7 bases at J, with 12 bases between. As DNA, the CDR3 is TGTGCCAGCAGCCTGCCAGGAAGTGGCTACACCTTC. It encodes CASSLPGSGYTF.

J is TRBJ2-1 and V is TRBV10-1, with 13 bases lining up with TRBD2. Germline CDR1 is WNHNN and CDR2 is SYGVQD (reference sequence). Trimming took 7 bases from V and 8 from J; bases not matched to a gene: 8. CDR3 length: 15 residues. The CDR3 nucleotides read TGCGCCAGCAATGCGACTAGCGGGGGGCCCCATGAGCAGTTCTTC. Translated, it gives CASNATSGGPHEQFF.